This T cell receptor beta chain was captured in a study of OX40 agonist ivuxolimab in advanced cancers. About the investigation overall: Ivuxolimab was an agonistic, fully human IgG2 monoclonal antibody directed against OX40 (CD134), a costimulatory receptor. The dose-escalation cohort was around 84% male with a mean age of around 62 years, ranging from about 23 to 85. Intravenous ivuxolimab was administered to patients every 2 weeks at six dose levels: 0.01, 0.1, 0.3, 1.5, 3 and 10 mg/kg. The paper reports the monotherapy dose-escalation portion (N = 52 patients) of the phase I ivuxolimab trial. Partial responses occurred in three dose-escalation patients, of whom one had hepatocellular carcinoma and two had cutaneous melanoma. Of the roughly 52 dose-escalation patients, hepatocellular carcinoma was present in about 20, melanoma in about 15, renal cell carcinoma in 9 and head and neck cancer in 9. The point of sequencing TCRbeta in the periphery was to test whether ivuxolimab changed TCR sequence diversity and drove clonal T-cell expansion. Prior anti-PD-1, anti-PD-L1 or anti-CTLA-4 therapy was permitted, and approximately 40% of dose-escalation patients had received checkpoint inhibitors.

Genomic DNA was isolated from the sorted cells so that the TCRbeta CDR3 region could be sequenced. The immunoSEQ Assay was used to sequence the TCRbeta CDR3 regions. This is the immuneACCESS table as TCRdb keeps it, with only in-frame sequences that have V and J called. A part of the clones is gone; compared with another copy, unresolved V genes explain less than half, and the rest is unexplained. The table for this sample lists roughly 63,000 clones; around four fifths of them were counted only once. Clones ranked in the top ten supply 3% to 4% of the sample. The research as a whole found: Low levels of normalized T-cell clonal expansion were also seen in some patients who did not respond. After ivuxolimab, expanded clones were on average more numerous among CD8+ T cells than among CD4+ T cells. In the 0.1-3.0 mg/kg groups, partial responders were among the patients with the lowest normalized peripheral clonal expansion, particularly in CD8+ T cells. At doses from 0.1 to 3.0 mg/kg, clonal expansion was seen in both CD4+ and CD8+ blood T cells between baseline and week 6. The antigen specificity of the peripheral T cells that underwent clonal expansion was not determined.

At the junction V is shortened by 5 bases and J by 9 bases, with 14 bases in between. Per the germline V gene, SGHAT is the CDR1 and FQNNGV is the CDR2. Spanning cysteine to phenylalanine, the CDR3 consists of 13 amino acids. Of the read, only the CDR3 DNA is kept; its 39 bases are in frame from base 1. The trial excluded patients who had a history of autoimmune disease or who were on systemic immunosuppression. Peripheral blood for TCR sequencing was drawn from every dose cohort at baseline, at cycle 4 day 1 and at cycle 7 day 1. The samples were drawn from a first-in-human, open-label, multicenter phase I dose-escalation trial of ivuxolimab. Adults with locally advanced or metastatic melanoma, renal cell carcinoma, hepatocellular carcinoma or head and neck squamous cell carcinoma were enrolled in the trial. CD4+ and CD8+ T cells were sorted separately from peripheral blood before TCR sequencing.

Concerning this clone: What antigen it recognizes has not been identified. Base qualities are not provided; no much larger clone lies one nucleotide away.

Recombination linked TRBV11-2 to TRBJ2-1; the D element might be TRBD1 or TRBD2, as each aligns at 5 bases. Specimen: CD4+ or CD8+ T cells sorted from blood, collected in a trial of the OX40 agonist ivuxolimab. The TCR comes from an adult with an advanced solid tumor such as melanoma, head and neck, liver or kidney cancer. CDR3 sequence: CASSNAAGTEQFF. The bases are TGTGCCAGCAGCAACGCGGCAGGGACTGAGCAGTTCTTC.